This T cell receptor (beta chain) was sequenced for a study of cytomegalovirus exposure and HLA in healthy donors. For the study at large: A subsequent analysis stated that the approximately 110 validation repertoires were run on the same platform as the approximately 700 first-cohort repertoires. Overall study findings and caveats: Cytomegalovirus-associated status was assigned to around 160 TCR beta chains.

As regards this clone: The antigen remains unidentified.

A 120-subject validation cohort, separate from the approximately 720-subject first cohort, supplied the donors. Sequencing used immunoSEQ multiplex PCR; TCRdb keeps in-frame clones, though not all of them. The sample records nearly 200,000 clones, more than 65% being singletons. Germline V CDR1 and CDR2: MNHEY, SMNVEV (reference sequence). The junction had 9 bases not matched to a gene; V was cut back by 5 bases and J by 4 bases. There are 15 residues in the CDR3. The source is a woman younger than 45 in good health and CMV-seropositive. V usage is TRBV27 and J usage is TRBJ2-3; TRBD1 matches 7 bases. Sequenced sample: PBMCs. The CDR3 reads CASSPRQGIADTQYF. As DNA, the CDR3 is TGTGCCAGCAGTCCGCGACAGGGTATCGCAGATACGCAGTATTTT.